A selection of T cell receptor beta chains follows, all from one sample in a study of immune cell composition in non-small cell lung cancer. The assay was immunoSEQ multiplex PCR, and TCRdb's table has in-frame clones only and misses some. This sample carries around 6,000 clones, around 80% of them seen once, and the ten largest clones take about 7.9%. The source material was lung tumor tissue. The source is a human donor with non-small cell lung cancer. CDR3s include the opening cysteine and the closing phenylalanine or tryptophan. D genes are given only for firm matches. The size field is filled for only some rows; it gives once, few, many or a size class.

TRBV6-1	.	TRBD1	TRBJ2-2	CASWGTGGTGELFF	TGTGCCAGCTGGGGGACAGGGGGCACCGGGGAGCTGTTTTTT
TRBV18	.	TRBD1	TRBJ1-6	CASSLMDRDSPLHF	TGTGCCAGCTCACTCATGGACAGGGACTCACCCCTCCACTTT
TRBV2	.	.	TRBJ1-6	CASLSEASPLHF	TGTGCGAGCCTGTCGGAGGCTTCACCCCTCCACTTT
TRBV2	.	TRBD1	TRBJ1-2	CASSRQGARGYTF	TGTGCCAGCAGTCGACAGGGGGCGCGTGGCTACACCTTC
TRBV7-8	.	.	TRBJ2-7	CASSFSVEQYF	TGTGCCAGCAGCTTTTCAGTCGAGCAGTACTTC
TRBV7-3	.	TRBD1	TRBJ1-1	CASSANRGGEAFF	TGTGCCAGCAGCGCCAACAGGGGAGGCGAAGCTTTCTTT
TRBV4-1	.	.	TRBJ2-7	CASSQGRLAFGEQYF	TGCGCCAGCAGCCAAGGGCGACTCGCGTTCGGCGAGCAGTACTTC
TRBV19	.	TRBD1	TRBJ2-7	CASSPHGQDHSYEQYF	TGTGCCAGTAGTCCCCATGGACAGGACCACTCCTACGAGCAGTACTTC
TRBV7-2	.	.	TRBJ2-4	CASSLSAVLAKNIQYF	TGTGCCAGCAGCTTATCAGCGGTGCTAGCCAAAAACATTCAGTACTTC
TRBV5-6	large	TRBD1	TRBJ1-2	CASSWTGTGNGYTF	TGTGCCAGCAGCTGGACCGGGACAGGGAATGGCTACACCTTC
TRBV7-9	.	TRBD1	TRBJ1-1	CASSFRDRGLAEAFF	TGTGCCAGCAGCTTCCGGGACAGGGGGCTCGCTGAAGCTTTCTTT
TRBV25-1	.	.	TRBJ1-4	CASRTAEKLFF	TGTGCCAGCCGGACAGCTGAAAAACTGTTTTTT
TRBV4-1	large	.	TRBJ1-5	CASSQDHGGIANQPQHF	TGCGCCAGCAGCCAAGACCACGGGGGGATAGCAAATCAGCCCCAGCATTTT
TRBV28	.	.	TRBJ1-3	CASSPGLTSSGNTIYF	TGTGCCAGCAGTCCGGGACTAACGAGCTCTGGAAACACCATATATTTT
TRBV10-3	.	.	TRBJ2-7	CAVGGSYEQYF	TGTGCCGTTGGCGGCTCTTACGAGCAGTACTTC
TRBV30	.	TRBD1	TRBJ2-7	CAWSAWGQGKSNF	TGTGCCTGGAGTGCCTGGGGACAGGGGAAGTCGAACTTC
TRBV6-1	few	.	TRBJ1-6	CASTGGRFNSPLHF	TGTGCCAGCACCGGGGGGCGTTTTAATTCACCCCTCCACTTT
TRBV10-2	.	.	TRBJ2-5	CASSESPWTQYF	TGCGCCAGCAGTGAGAGCCCGTGGACCCAGTACTTC
TRBV28	few	.	TRBJ2-7	CASSLTSGVAGYEQYF	TGTGCCAGCAGTTTAACGTCGGGGGTTGCAGGATACGAGCAGTACTTC
TRBV10-2	.	TRBD1	TRBJ2-7	CASSGTGTVYEQYF	TGCGCCAGCAGTGGGACAGGGACTGTCTACGAGCAGTACTTC